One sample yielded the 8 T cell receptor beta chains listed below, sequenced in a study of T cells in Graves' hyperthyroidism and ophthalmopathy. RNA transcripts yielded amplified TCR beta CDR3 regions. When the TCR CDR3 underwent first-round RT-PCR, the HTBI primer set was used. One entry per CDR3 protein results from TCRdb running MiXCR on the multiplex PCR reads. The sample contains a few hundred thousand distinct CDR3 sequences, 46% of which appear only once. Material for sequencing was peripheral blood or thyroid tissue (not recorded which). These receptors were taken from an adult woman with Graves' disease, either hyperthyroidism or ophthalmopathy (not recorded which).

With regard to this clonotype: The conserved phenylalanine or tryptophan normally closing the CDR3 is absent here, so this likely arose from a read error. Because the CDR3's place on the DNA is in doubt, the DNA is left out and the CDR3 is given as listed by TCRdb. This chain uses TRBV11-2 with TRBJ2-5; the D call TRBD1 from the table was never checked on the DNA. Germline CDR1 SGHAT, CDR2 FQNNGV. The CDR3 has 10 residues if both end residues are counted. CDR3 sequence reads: CASSKDRGHS.

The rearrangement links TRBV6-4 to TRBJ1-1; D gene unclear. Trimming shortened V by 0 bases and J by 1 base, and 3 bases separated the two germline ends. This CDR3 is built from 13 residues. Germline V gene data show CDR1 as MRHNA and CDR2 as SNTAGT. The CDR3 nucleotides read TGTGCCAGCAGTGACTCGGCGAACACTGAAGCTTTCTTT. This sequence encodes CASSDSANTEAFF.

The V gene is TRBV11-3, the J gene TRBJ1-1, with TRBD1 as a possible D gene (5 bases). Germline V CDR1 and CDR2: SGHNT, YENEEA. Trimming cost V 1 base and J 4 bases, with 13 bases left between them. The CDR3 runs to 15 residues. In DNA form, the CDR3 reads TGTGCCAGCAGCTTAGGGCAGGGTCGAGGCACTGAAGCTTTCTTT. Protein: CASSLGQGRGTEAFF.

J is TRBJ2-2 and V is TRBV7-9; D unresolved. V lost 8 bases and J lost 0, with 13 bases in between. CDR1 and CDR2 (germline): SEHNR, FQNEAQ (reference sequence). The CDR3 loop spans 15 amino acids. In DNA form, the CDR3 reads TGTGCCAGCGGATTAGCTGGCTCGAACACCGGGGAGCTGTTTTTT. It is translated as CASGLAGSNTGELFF. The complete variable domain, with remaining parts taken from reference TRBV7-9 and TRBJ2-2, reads DTGVSQNPRHKITKRGQNVTFRCDPISEHNRLYWYRQTLGQGPEFLTYFQNEAQLEKSRLLSDRFSAERPKGSFSTLEIQRTEQGDSAMYLCASGLAGSNTGELFFGEGSRLTVL.

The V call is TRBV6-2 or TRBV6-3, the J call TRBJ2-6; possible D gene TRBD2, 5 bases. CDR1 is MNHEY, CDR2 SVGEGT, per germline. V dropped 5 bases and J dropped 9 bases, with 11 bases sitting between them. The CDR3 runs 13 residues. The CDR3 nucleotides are TGTGCCAGCAGTGAAATGGGAGTCAACGTCCTGACTTTC. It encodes CASSEMGVNVLTF.

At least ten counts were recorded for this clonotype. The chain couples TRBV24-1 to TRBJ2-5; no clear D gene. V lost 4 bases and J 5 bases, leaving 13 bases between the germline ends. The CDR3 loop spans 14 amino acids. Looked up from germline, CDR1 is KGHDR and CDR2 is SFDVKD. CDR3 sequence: CATSDQNEMETQYF. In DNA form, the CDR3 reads TGTGCCACCAGTGACCAAAATGAGATGGAGACCCAGTACTTC.

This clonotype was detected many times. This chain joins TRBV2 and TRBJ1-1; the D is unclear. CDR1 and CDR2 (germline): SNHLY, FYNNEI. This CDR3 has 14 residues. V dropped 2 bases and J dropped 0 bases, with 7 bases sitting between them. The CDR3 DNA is TGTGCCAGCAGTGAAAGACTGATGAACACTGAAGCTTTCTTT. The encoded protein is CASSERLMNTEAFF.

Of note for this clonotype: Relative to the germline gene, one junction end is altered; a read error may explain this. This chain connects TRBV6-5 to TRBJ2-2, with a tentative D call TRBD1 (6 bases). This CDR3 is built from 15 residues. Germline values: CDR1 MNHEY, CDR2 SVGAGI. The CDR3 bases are TGTGCCATCAGTTACATACAGGGGAACACCGGGGAGCTGTTTTTT. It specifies CAISYIQGNTGELFF.